This T cell receptor (beta chain) is from a study of CD8 T cells in ankylosing spondylitis. Study findings and constraints: Enrichment of disease-linked clones was reportedly significant in matched ankylosing spondylitis synovial fluid. Earlier authors reported some of these motif variants in reactive arthritis synovial fluid and blood. A TCR beta motif of eight or nine highly homologous variants seemed to mark ankylosing spondylitis blood. Disease-linked clones displayed a CD8+ phenotype and appeared relatively rarely in peripheral blood.

This clonotype was counted once. Its specificity is not known. This CDR3 comprises 13 residues. The germline V gene has CDR1 MNHNS and CDR2 SASEGT. V was pared by 10 bases and J by 1 base, with 11 bases between. Using quantitative 5'-RACE with molecular barcodes, the authors made TCR beta libraries. TCRdb reprocessed the 5' RACE reads via MiXCR and lists one record per CDR3 protein. The sample lists hundreds of thousands of distinct CDR3 sequences, 12% occurring once. Sequencing was carried out using blood, either unsorted or a sorted T cell fraction (not recorded which). The V call is TRBV6-1, the J call TRBJ1-3; D gene uncertain. This clonotype was obtained from a male donor with ankylosing spondylitis. CDR3 bases: TGTGCCACCCAAGAGAATTCTGGAAACACCATATATTTT. Protein sequence: CATQENSGNTIYF.